The rows below give T cell receptor beta chains drawn from one sample of a study of OX40 agonist ivuxolimab in advanced cancers. Produced via immunoSEQ multiplex PCR; TCRdb's table is partial and in-frame only. The profile shows about 26,000 clones, about 85% of them singletons. Sequenced here: CD4+ or CD8+ T cells sorted from blood, sampled in a trial of the OX40 agonist ivuxolimab. The receptors here all came from an adult with an advanced solid tumor such as melanoma, head and neck, liver or kidney cancer. Each CDR3 is given with its conserved first and last residue. D genes are given only for firm matches. Size values are once, few and many counts, or a class for expanded clones, and some rows have none.

j_gene: TRBJ2-1
d_gene: TRBD1
v_gene: TRBV4-3
abundance: NA
CDR3aa: CASSQDEGVETGTGNNEQFF
CDR3nt: TGCGCCAGCAGCCAGGACGAGGGCGTTGAGACCGGGACAGGTAACAATGAGCAGTTCTTC

j_gene: TRBJ2-1
d_gene: TRBD1
v_gene: TRBV6-5
abundance: NA
CDR3aa: CASSYWDRNNEQFF
CDR3nt: TGTGCCAGCAGTTACTGGGACAGAAACAATGAGCAGTTCTTC

j_gene: TRBJ1-4
d_gene: NA
v_gene: TRBV13
abundance: once
CDR3aa: CASSSGTDNEKLFF
CDR3nt: TGTGCCAGCAGCTCCGGGACGGATAATGAAAAACTGTTTTTT

j_gene: TRBJ1-6
d_gene: TRBD1
v_gene: TRBV7-2
abundance: once
CDR3aa: CASSLGQGHSPLHF
CDR3nt: TGTGCCAGCAGCTTGGGACAGGGGCACTCACCCCTCCACTTT

j_gene: TRBJ2-3
d_gene: NA
v_gene: TRBV5-6
abundance: NA
CDR3aa: CASSLSRTVITDTQYF
CDR3nt: TGTGCCAGCAGCTTGTCGAGGACGGTGATCACAGATACGCAGTATTTT

j_gene: TRBJ1-2
d_gene: TRBD1
v_gene: TRBV11-2
abundance: few
CDR3aa: CASRMQGADGYTF
CDR3nt: TGTGCCAGCAGGATGCAGGGGGCTGATGGCTACACCTTC

j_gene: TRBJ1-2
d_gene: NA
v_gene: TRBV19
abundance: NA
CDR3aa: CASTRDKYYGYTF
CDR3nt: TGTGCCAGTACCAGGGACAAGTACTATGGCTACACCTTC

j_gene: TRBJ1-1
d_gene: NA
v_gene: TRBV19
abundance: NA
CDR3aa: CASSITLGGNTEAFF
CDR3nt: TGTGCCAGTAGTATAACCTTAGGAGGGAACACTGAAGCTTTCTTT

j_gene: TRBJ2-3
d_gene: TRBD1
v_gene: TRBV19
abundance: NA
CDR3aa: CASGQGSTDTQYF
CDR3nt: TGTGCCAGCGGACAGGGAAGCACAGATACGCAGTATTTT

j_gene: TRBJ1-1
d_gene: NA
v_gene: TRBV19
abundance: NA
CDR3aa: CASRRGGTEAFF
CDR3nt: TGTGCCAGCAGGCGGGGGGGGACTGAAGCTTTCTTT

j_gene: TRBJ2-5
d_gene: TRBD2
v_gene: TRBV4-1
abundance: NA
CDR3aa: CASSHRTSGSIYETQYF
CDR3nt: TGCGCCAGCAGCCATAGGACTAGCGGGAGTATATATGAGACCCAGTACTTC

j_gene: TRBJ2-1
d_gene: NA
v_gene: TRBV9
abundance: NA
CDR3aa: CASSVDGTYNEQFF
CDR3nt: TGTGCCAGCAGCGTAGATGGGACGTACAATGAGCAGTTCTTC

j_gene: TRBJ2-7
d_gene: TRBD1
v_gene: TRBV5-6
abundance: NA
CDR3aa: CASSSSGTVYEQYF
CDR3nt: TGTGCCAGCAGCTCCTCCGGGACAGTCTACGAGCAGTACTTC

j_gene: TRBJ1-3
d_gene: NA
v_gene: TRBV19
abundance: once
CDR3aa: CASSQNGYGPNGNTIYF
CDR3nt: TGTGCCAGTAGCCAAAATGGGTACGGACCCAACGGAAACACCATATATTTT

j_gene: TRBJ1-2
d_gene: TRBD1
v_gene: TRBV9
abundance: NA
CDR3aa: CASSERQGLGYTF
CDR3nt: TGTGCCAGCAGCGAACGACAGGGACTAGGCTACACCTTC

j_gene: TRBJ1-1
d_gene: NA
v_gene: TRBV19
abundance: NA
CDR3aa: CASSIPGLNTEAFF
CDR3nt: TGTGCCAGTAGTATTCCCGGACTGAACACTGAAGCTTTCTTT

j_gene: TRBJ1-5
d_gene: TRBD1
v_gene: TRBV5-8
abundance: NA
CDR3aa: CASSEDRGGRGQPQHF
CDR3nt: TGTGCCAGCAGCGAGGACAGGGGAGGCCGCGGCCAGCCCCAGCATTTT

j_gene: TRBJ2-7
d_gene: TRBD1
v_gene: TRBV11-2
abundance: NA
CDR3aa: CASSLGGTGIYEQYF
CDR3nt: TGTGCCAGCAGCTTAGGGGGGACAGGGATCTACGAGCAGTACTTC

j_gene: TRBJ2-7
d_gene: NA
v_gene: TRBV10-3
abundance: NA
CDR3aa: CAISDLGEVGTYEQYF
CDR3nt: TGTGCCATCAGTGATTTAGGGGAAGTCGGTACCTACGAGCAGTACTTC

j_gene: TRBJ2-3
d_gene: TRBD2
v_gene: TRBV6-5
abundance: NA
CDR3aa: CASSWAGGTDTQYF
CDR3nt: TGTGCCAGCAGCTGGGCGGGGGGCACAGATACGCAGTATTTT

j_gene: TRBJ2-3
d_gene: TRBD2
v_gene: TRBV19
abundance: NA
CDR3aa: CASSRNSGGTDTQYF
CDR3nt: TGTGCCAGTAGCCGAAATAGCGGGGGCACAGATACGCAGTATTTT

j_gene: TRBJ1-1
d_gene: NA
v_gene: TRBV29-1
abundance: NA
CDR3aa: CSVEDPGVDTGYTEAFF
CDR3nt: TGCAGCGTTGAAGACCCCGGGGTGGACACAGGGTACACTGAAGCTTTCTTT

j_gene: TRBJ2-7
d_gene: TRBD2
v_gene: TRBV7-9
abundance: once
CDR3aa: CASSFTSGSSYEQYF
CDR3nt: TGTGCCAGCAGCTTTACTAGCGGGAGCTCCTACGAGCAGTACTTC

j_gene: TRBJ1-5
d_gene: TRBD1
v_gene: TRBV6-5
abundance: once
CDR3aa: CASRPDRYSNQPQHF
CDR3nt: TGTGCCAGCAGACCGGACAGGTATAGCAATCAGCCCCAGCATTTT

j_gene: TRBJ1-2
d_gene: NA
v_gene: TRBV19
abundance: NA
CDR3aa: CASSLTPNYGYTF
CDR3nt: TGTGCCAGTAGTCTGACACCTAACTATGGCTACACCTTC

j_gene: TRBJ1-6
d_gene: TRBD1
v_gene: TRBV10-1
abundance: NA
CDR3aa: CASSEDRVDSPLHF
CDR3nt: TGCGCCAGCAGCGAAGACAGGGTGGATTCACCCCTCCACTTT

j_gene: TRBJ2-3
d_gene: NA
v_gene: TRBV13
abundance: NA
CDR3aa: CASSFRDGWDTQYF
CDR3nt: TGTGCCAGCAGCTTCCGGGACGGCTGGGATACGCAGTATTTT